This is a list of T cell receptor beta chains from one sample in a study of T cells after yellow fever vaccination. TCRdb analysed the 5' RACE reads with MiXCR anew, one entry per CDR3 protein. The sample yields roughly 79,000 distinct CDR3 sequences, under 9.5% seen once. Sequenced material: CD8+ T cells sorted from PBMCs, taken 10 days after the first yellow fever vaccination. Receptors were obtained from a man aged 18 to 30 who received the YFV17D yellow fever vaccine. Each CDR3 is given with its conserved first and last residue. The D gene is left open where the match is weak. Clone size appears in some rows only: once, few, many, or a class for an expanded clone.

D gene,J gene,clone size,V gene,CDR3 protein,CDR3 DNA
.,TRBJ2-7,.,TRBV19,CASSTPNVYEQYF,TGTGCCAGTAGTACCCCAAACGTCTACGAGCAGTACTTC
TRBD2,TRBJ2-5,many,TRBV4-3,CASSPTGGKETQYF,TGCGCCAGCAGCCCCACGGGGGGGAAAGAGACCCAGTACTTC
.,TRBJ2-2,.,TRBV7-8,CASSSGANTGELFF,TGTGCCAGCAGCTCCGGAGCGAACACCGGGGAGCTGTTTTTT
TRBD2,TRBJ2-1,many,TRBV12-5,CASGFAYSGGAVNEQFF,TGTGCTAGTGGTTTCGCTTATAGCGGGGGGGCGGTCAATGAGCAGTTCTTC
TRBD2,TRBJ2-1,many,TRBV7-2,CASSLIPSGGANEQFF,TGTGCCAGCAGCTTAATTCCTAGCGGGGGGGCTAATGAGCAGTTCTTC
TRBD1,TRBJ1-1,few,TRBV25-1,CASSGLRSRGQIGTEAFF,TGTGCCAGCAGTGGACTACGCTCCAGGGGGCAGATTGGCACTGAAGCTTTCTTT
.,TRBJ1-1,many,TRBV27,CASSLSSGIGTEAFF,TGTGCCAGCAGTTTATCTTCCGGGATAGGAACTGAAGCTTTCTTT
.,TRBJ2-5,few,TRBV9,CASSVTAGTQETQYF,TGTGCCAGCAGCGTAACCGCGGGGACCCAAGAGACCCAGTACTTC
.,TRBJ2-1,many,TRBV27,CASGPGGGYNEQFF,TGTGCCAGCGGCCCAGGAGGGGGGTACAATGAGCAGTTCTTC
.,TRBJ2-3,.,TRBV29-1,CSVEFGVAGTTDTQYF,TGCAGCGTTGAATTTGGGGTGGCAGGAACCACAGATACGCAGTATTTT
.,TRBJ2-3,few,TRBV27,CASSGDSHRTDTQYF,TGTGCCAGCAGCGGCGACTCACACCGCACAGATACGCAGTATTTT
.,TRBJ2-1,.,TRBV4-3,CASSQGTGPTGNEQFF,TGCGCCAGCAGCCAAGGTACAGGGCCCACCGGGAATGAGCAGTTCTTC
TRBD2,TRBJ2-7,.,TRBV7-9,CASSFTGGANYEQYF,TGTGCCAGCAGCTTTACGGGGGGGGCTAATTACGAGCAGTACTTC
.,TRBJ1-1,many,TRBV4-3,CASSQFLSREGTEAFF,TGCGCCAGCAGCCAGTTTCTCAGCCGAGAAGGCACTGAAGCTTTCTTT
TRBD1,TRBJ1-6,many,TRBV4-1,CASSHPPGQGPSPLHF,TGCGCCAGCAGCCACCCGCCGGGACAGGGGCCATCGCCCCTCCACTTT
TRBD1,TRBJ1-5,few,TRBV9,CASSVGTGPQHF,TGTGCCAGCAGCGTAGGGACAGGGCCCCAGCATTTT
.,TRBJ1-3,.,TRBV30,CAFRSGNTIYF,TGTGCCTTCCGCTCTGGAAACACCATATATTTT
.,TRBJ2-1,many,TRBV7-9,CASSLPSSSYNEQFF,TGTGCCAGCAGCTTACCCTCCAGCTCCTACAATGAGCAGTTCTTC
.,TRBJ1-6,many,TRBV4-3,CASSQDGLGGSPLHF,TGCGCCAGCAGCCAAGATGGACTGGGGGGTTCACCCCTCCACTTT
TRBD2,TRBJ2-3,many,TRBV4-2,CASSQEGLAGGLADTQYF,TGTGCCAGCAGCCAAGAAGGACTAGCGGGGGGGCTTGCAGATACGCAGTATTTT
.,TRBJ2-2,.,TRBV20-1,CSARPTSAGNTGELFF,TGCAGTGCTAGACCCACTTCCGCTGGGAACACCGGGGAGCTGTTTTTT
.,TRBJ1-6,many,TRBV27,CASSPGGLGSPLHF,TGTGCCAGCAGTCCCGGGGGGCTAGGTTCACCCCTCCACTTT
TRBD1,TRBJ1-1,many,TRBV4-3,CASSQQSPVPGQDIEAFF,TGCGCCAGCAGCCAGCAGTCCCCTGTTCCGGGACAGGATATTGAAGCTTTCTTT
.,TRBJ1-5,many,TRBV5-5,CASSLAWNQPQHF,TGTGCCAGCAGCTTGGCATGGAATCAGCCCCAGCATTTT
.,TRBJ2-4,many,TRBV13,CASSLTGLAKNIQYF,TGTGCCAGCAGCTTAACAGGGCTAGCCAAAAACATTCAGTACTTC
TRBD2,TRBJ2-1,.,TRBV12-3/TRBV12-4,CASSFGGGTSGEQFF,TGTGCCAGCAGTTTCGGGGGAGGGACTAGCGGTGAGCAGTTCTTC
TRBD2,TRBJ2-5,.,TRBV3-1,CASSHGTSGGSLQETQYF,TGTGCCAGCAGCCATGGGACTAGCGGGGGGTCTCTACAAGAGACCCAGTACTTC
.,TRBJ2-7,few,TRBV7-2,CASSPWGPYEQYF,TGTGCCAGCAGCCCATGGGGGCCCTACGAGCAGTACTTC
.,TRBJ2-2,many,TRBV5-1,CASSLGRSDGVAGELFF,TGCGCCAGCAGCTTGGGGAGGAGTGATGGAGTGGCCGGGGAGCTGTTTTTT
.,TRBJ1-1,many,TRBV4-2,CASSQLAGEAFF,TGTGCCAGCAGCCAACTTGCAGGGGAAGCTTTCTTT
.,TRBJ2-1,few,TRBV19,CASSMSGQQFF,TGTGCCAGTAGTATGTCGGGACAGCAGTTCTTC
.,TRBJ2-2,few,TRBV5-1,CASSLALGTYTGELFF,TGCGCCAGCAGCTTGGCCCTGGGGACCTACACCGGGGAGCTGTTTTTT
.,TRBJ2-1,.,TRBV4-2,CASGPALVNEQFF,TGTGCCAGCGGCCCCGCACTGGTCAATGAGCAGTTCTTC